This TCR beta chain originates from a study of human T cells and chemical hapten exposure. TCRdb redid the calling of the RACE reads with MiXCR, one entry per CDR3 protein. There are some 350,000 distinct CDR3 sequences in the sample; more than 5% occur only once, and roughly 5.4% lies in the top ten. Time point meaning: patch test 2, 6 weeks after DPC sensitization. Treatment reported: therapeutic diphenylcyclopropenone sensitization with weekly scalp DPC. Alopecia patients, 18 to 70 years old and DPC-suitable, served as donors. CDR3 length: 13 amino acids. CDR1 is LGHDT, CDR2 YNNKEL, per germline (reference sequence). V was clipped by 6 bases and J by 3 bases, with 10 bases between them.

The sample consisted of whole blood, taken in connection with sensitization to the hapten diphenylcyclopropenone (DPC). The sequence was obtained from a young woman with alopecia areata. Some clones in this sample may be carry-over from other donors' samples. V is TRBV3-1 and J is TRBJ2-3, with D unclear. The CDR3: CASRSVGTDTQYF. CDR3 in DNA: TGTGCCAGCAGATCTGTCGGGACAGATACGCAGTATTTT.